This TCR beta chain was recorded in a study of blood T cell repertoires in COVID-19. Study-level information: Acute and convalescent COVID-19 samples came from the United States, Italy and Spain.

CDR3 length: 13 residues. The V and J ends lost 9 bases and 3 bases respectively, with 15 bases between them. From germline, CDR1 is MNHEY and CDR2 SMNVEV (reference sequence). Original handling: Reference gene primers were amplified, and this amplification served to estimate nucleated cell counts. Measured with immunoSEQ multiplex PCR; TCRdb has only the in-frame clones, and not every one. V and J calls and clone size are as listed in that table; D and trimming were resolved from the DNA. Among approximately 440,000 clones, roughly 91% were seen once, and the ten largest hold about 0.57%. Specimen: PBMCs or T cells enriched from blood (not recorded which). The receptor's source is a man aged 18-30 years who had recovered from COVID-19. The chain uses TRBV27 and TRBJ2-7; perhaps TRBD2 as D (6 bases). The CDR3 protein is CASGVAARYEQYF. CDR3 DNA: TGTGCCAGTGGAGTAGCGGCCCGCTACGAGCAGTACTTC.